Sequencing of this T cell receptor (beta chain) was carried out in a study of T cell responses to AZD1222 COVID-19 vaccine. Study details: Pooled together were second doses at about 4 or about 12 weeks. Study results and caveats: Females made up more of the donors, who were largely white British, and clonal diversity may have come out too low. Vaccination with two AZD1222 doses was followed by a rise in Spike-specific TCR breadth and depth.

The CDR3 totals 17 residues. Profiled with immunoSEQ multiplex PCR; TCRdb holds only in-frame clones, not every one. Here the sample spans tens of thousands of clones, 85% to 90% being singletons. A word on this clone: Its specificity is not known.

The receptor was isolated from an adult in good health. V gene TRBV21-1 combines with J gene TRBJ2-2; TRBD2, the D gene given by the table, was not confirmed from the DNA. TRBV21-1 is reported as a pseudogene. The sequencing here drew on peripheral blood, taken on day 0 of AZD1222 vaccination. The CDR3 protein is CASSSLAGGMNTGELFF. The CDR3 bases are TGTGCCAGCAGCTCCCTAGCGGGAGGAATGAACACCGGGGAGCTGTTTTTT.